This is a list of T cell receptor beta chains from one sample in a study of Graves' ophthalmopathy and Graves' hyperthyroidism. TCRdb used MiXCR to reprocess the multiplex PCR reads, holding one entry per CDR3 protein. The sample contains around 400,000 distinct CDR3 sequences, under 25% of which appear only once. Sequences were obtained from peripheral blood. The receptors here all came from a woman younger than 30 with stable Graves' hyperthyroidism. The CDR3 runs from the conserved cysteine through the conserved F or W. Fields, in order: D gene, J gene, clone size, V gene, CDR3 DNA, CDR3 protein. D genes are given only for firm matches. For some rows the clone size is stated as once, few or many, or as a class when expanded; others skip it.

TRBD1 TRBJ1-5 many TRBV19 TGTGCCAGTAGTACACGGGACAGGGTCGCATCGGAACCTAATCAGCCCCAGCATTTT CASSTRDRVASEPNQPQHF
NA TRBJ1-6 few TRBV7-2 TGTGCCAGCAGACCGGGGACTCTCAATTCACCCCTCCACTTT CASRPGTLNSPLHF
NA TRBJ2-2 many TRBV7-7 TGTGCTAGCAGCTTAGGCCCTAGGGGGACCGGGGAGCTGTTTTTT CASSLGPRGTGELFF
TRBD1 TRBJ1-2 NA TRBV12-3/TRBV12-4 TGTGCCAGCAGTTCGACAGGGGGTCATGGCTACACCTTC CASSSTGGHGYTF
NA TRBJ1-2 many TRBV6-5 TGTGCCAGCAGCCACAGGGAGGTTAACTATGGCTACACCTTC CASSHREVNYGYTF
TRBD1 TRBJ1-1 many TRBV5-1 TGCGCCAGCAGGGTTCGGACAGGGGTAATGAACACTGAAGCTTTCTTT CASRVRTGVMNTEAFF
NA TRBJ2-7 NA TRBV24-1 TGTGCCACCAGTGATTTGGACACTACGATAAGGGGGCAGTACTTC CATSDLDTTIRGQYF
TRBD2 TRBJ2-2 many TRBV5-1 TGCGCCAGCAGCTTGCGCCCAGCGGGAGGTCACACCGGGGAGCTGTTTTTT CASSLRPAGGHTGELFF
TRBD1 TRBJ1-1 once TRBV12-3/TRBV12-4 TGTGCCAGCAGTCCAGGGACAGGGACATGGGTCACTGAAGCTTTCTTT CASSPGTGTWVTEAFF
NA TRBJ2-4 many TRBV12-3/TRBV12-4 TGTGCCAGCAGTCTGCCCGAAAACATTAAGTACTTC CASSLPENIKYF
TRBD2 TRBJ2-7 few TRBV2 TGTGCCAGCAGTGAAGTTTCTAGCGGGAGTATCGACGAGCAGTACTTC CASSEVSSGSIDEQYF
NA TRBJ1-6 many TRBV12-3/TRBV12-4 TGTGCCAGCAGTGGGGACACTAATTCACCCCTCCACTTT CASSGDTNSPLHF
NA TRBJ2-5 many TRBV4-3 TGCGCCAGCAGCCAAGACGGCAGGAGAAGGGAAGAGACCCAGTACTTC CASSQDGRRREETQYF
TRBD1 TRBJ2-4 NA TRBV14 TGTGCCAGCAGCCAAGAAGGGACAGGACCATTAGCCATAAACATTCAGTACTTC CASSQEGTGPLAINIQYF
TRBD1 TRBJ1-2 NA TRBV20-1 TGCAGTGCTCCGACAGGGGGTTATGGCTACACCTTC CSAPTGGYGYTF
NA TRBJ1-1 NA TRBV12-3/TRBV12-4 TGTGCCAGCAGTTTCCCCAACAGTCGAGAAGCTTTCTTT CASSFPNSREAFF